This TCR beta chain was sequenced during a study of control samples from healthy donors and cancer patients. Germline V gene sequence: CDR1 LGHNA, CDR2 YNFKEQ. Trimming stripped 0 bases from V and 3 bases from J, with 9 bases between. The CDR3 covers 15 residues. Data came from immunoSEQ multiplex PCR; TCRdb stores just in-frame clones and leaves some out. The sample contains around 110,000 clones, more than 75% of which appear only once. The chain combines TRBV4-2 with TRBJ1-5; D possibly corresponds to TRBD1 (5 bases). Specimen: blood. This TCR was sampled from a woman in her seventies in good health. This CDR3 is CASSQDRQNNQPQHF. The CDR3 bases are TGTGCCAGCAGCCAAGATAGACAGAACAATCAGCCCCAGCATTTT.